This T cell receptor (beta chain) was sequenced during a study of Tregs in tolerant kidney transplant recipients. V lost 8 bases and J 2 bases, leaving 10 bases between the germline ends. This CDR3 region has 13 residues. Germline V gene lookup returns CDR1 MNHEY and CDR2 SVGEGT. Sequencing was performed with immunoSEQ multiplex PCR; in TCRdb, only in-frame clones are kept and a portion is missing. This sample's clone table lists under 55,000 clones. In the case of this clone: Coverage ceases 3 residues before the CDR3 finishes, and the germline J gene fills in the end.

Sequencing used CD4+ T cells from blood, obtained before the transplant. This chain connects TRBV6-2 or TRBV6-3 to TRBJ1-5, with D possibly matching TRBD1 (6 bases). The clonotype originates from a human donor who received a combined kidney and bone marrow transplant. Incomplete CDR3 DNA: TGTGCCAGCCAGGGGTGGGGCAATCAGCCC. Translated, it gives CASQGWGNQP. The entire CDR3 protein reads CASQGWGNQPQHF.